The 11 T cell receptor beta chains presented below share a single source sample, sequenced in a study of PD-1 blockade in classical Hodgkin lymphoma. The protocol was immunoSEQ multiplex PCR, while the TCRdb copy is restricted to in-frame clones and leaves out a portion. The data hold 25,000 to 30,000 clones, with 60% to 85% observed a single time. All trial patients relapsed after autologous stem cell transplantation. The material sequenced was peripheral blood mononuclear cells (PBMCs), taken before the second cycle of nivolumab. These receptors all come from a human donor with classical Hodgkin lymphoma.

V and J are TRBV7-9 and TRBJ2-5; D unresolved. The CDR3 spans 13 residues. V gave up 1 base and J gave up 3 bases, with 6 bases separating them. The germline gives CDR1 SEHNR, CDR2 FQNEAQ (reference sequence). CDR3 amino acids: CASSLDLEETQYF. The CDR3 DNA is TGTGCCAGCAGCTTAGACCTCGAAGAGACCCAGTACTTC.

The V gene is TRBV7-2, the J gene TRBJ2-3; TRBD2 agrees at 10 bases. V gave up 2 bases and J gave up 1 base; unmatched junction bases: 3. The CDR3 extends over 16 amino acids. The germline CDR1 and CDR2 sequences are SGHTA and FQGNSA. In nucleotides, the CDR3 is TGTGCCAGCAGCTTAACCCTAGCGGGGGGCACAGATACGCAGTATTTT. Amino acids: CASSLTLAGGTDTQYF.

The chain combines TRBV18 with TRBJ2-2; the match to TRBD2 covers 13 bases. With 3 bases clipped from V and 4 bases from J, the junction kept 5 bases outside the gene matches. Germline CDR1 is KGHSH and CDR2 is LQKENI. CDR3 length: 17 residues. CDR3 protein: CASSPLGLAGATGELFF. The CDR3 DNA is TGTGCCAGCTCACCTCTAGGACTAGCGGGGGCCACCGGGGAGCTGTTTTTT.

This chain links TRBV6-5 with TRBJ1-1; D ambiguous. Germline V CDR1 and CDR2: MNHEY, SVGAGI. The V and J ends lost 2 bases and 5 bases respectively, with 9 bases between them. This CDR3 has 13 residues. The CDR3 DNA sequence: TGTGCCAGCAGTTACGGGCAGACTACTGAAGCTTTCTTT. Translation: CASSYGQTTEAFF.

CDR3 sequence: CAWTKGNYGYTF. The CDR3 nucleotides are TGTGCCTGGACAAAGGGGAACTATGGCTACACCTTC. The rearrangement uses TRBV30 and TRBJ1-2, with a possible D match to TRBD1 (5 bases). This CDR3 comprises 12 residues. V lost 4 bases and J lost 2, with 8 bases in between. CDR1 and CDR2 from the germline V gene are GTSNPN and SVGIG (reference sequence).

The chain joins TRBV6-8 to TRBJ2-3, with a weak D call TRBD1 (6 bases). This CDR3 has 16 residues. Germline V lookup: CDR1 MNHGY, CDR2 SAAAGT. Between the trimmed V and J ends, which lost 4 bases and 1 base, there was a span of 15 bases. DNA for the CDR3: TGTGCCAGCAGTTGGTTCAGGGGCCGATGCACAGATACGCAGTATTTT. As protein: CASSWFRGRCTDTQYF.

This clone has a handful of counts. This rearrangement joins TRBV7-9 to TRBJ2-7; possibly TRBD1 for D (6 bases). The V end lost 6 bases, the J end lost 7 bases, and 13 bases lay between the germline ends. This CDR3 has 12 amino acids. The germline V gene has CDR1 SEHNR and CDR2 FQNEAQ (reference sequence). CDR3: CASSSGTREQYF. The CDR3, as DNA: TGTGCCAGCAGTTCCGGGACAAGAGAGCAGTACTTC.

The chain couples TRBV30 to TRBJ2-7, with a tentative D call TRBD2 (5 bases). The CDR3 totals 14 residues. Trimming took 0 bases from V and 6 from J, leaving 15 bases between them. The germline gives CDR1 GTSNPN, CDR2 SVGIG (reference sequence). This chain's CDR3 is CAWSVGSLKGEQYF. CDR3 nucleotides: TGTGCCTGGAGTGTTGGGAGCCTAAAGGGCGAGCAGTACTTC.

The chain recombines TRBV7-9 with TRBJ2-7; D unclear. The CDR3 has 14 residues. V was cut by 3 bases and J by 0 bases, with 9 bases left in between. The germline V gene encodes CDR1 SEHNR and CDR2 FQNEAQ (reference sequence). The CDR3 loop is CASSFDMSSYEQYF. The DNA for the CDR3 is TGTGCCAGCAGCTTTGATATGAGCTCCTACGAGCAGTACTTC. The complete variable domain, with remaining parts taken from reference TRBV7-9 and TRBJ2-7, reads DTGVSQNPRHKITKRGQNVTFRCDPISEHNRLYWYRQTLGQGPEFLTYFQNEAQLEKSRLLSDRFSAERPKGSFSTLEIQRTEQGDSAMYLCASSFDMSSYEQYFGPGTRLTVT.

The rearrangement links TRBV28 to TRBJ2-5, with 13 bases matching TRBD2. Germline assignment: CDR1 MDHEN and CDR2 SYDVKM. After removal of 5 bases from V and 0 bases from J, the junction contained 3 bases not matched to a gene. The CDR3 covers 16 residues. CDR3 amino acids: CASSKTSGGYQETQYF. The CDR3 bases are TGTGCCAGCAGTAAGACTAGCGGGGGGTACCAAGAGACCCAGTACTTC.

The chain employs TRBV14 and TRBJ2-7; D uncertain. CDR1 is SGHDN and CDR2 is FVKESK in the germline V gene. The V gene lost 1 base and the J gene lost 1 base, with 11 bases spanning the gap. The CDR3 covers 15 residues. CDR3 DNA: TGTGCCAGCAGCCAAGTGGCCGCCGGGTCCTACGAGCAGTACTTC. As protein: CASSQVAAGSYEQYF.